This T cell receptor beta chain was profiled in a study of blood T cell repertoires in COVID-19. Produced via immunoSEQ multiplex PCR; TCRdb's table is partial and in-frame only. The sample yields fewer than 250,000 clones, about 86% seen once. This clone was recorded a few times. The receptor's source is a woman between 45 and 60 years old with acute or convalescent COVID-19. Sequencing used peripheral blood.

The CDR3: CASMRSHRGRRNWDGYTF. The CDR3 DNA reads as TGTGCCAGCATGCGGTCCCACAGGGGGCGTAGGAATTGGGATGGCTACACCTTC. The rearrangement uses TRBV2 and TRBJ1-2; 9 nucleotides align to TRBD1. V trimming: 7 bases; J trimming: 6 bases; junction bases outside the gene matches: 21. The length of the CDR3 is 18 residues. Germline CDR1 SNHLY, CDR2 FYNNEI.